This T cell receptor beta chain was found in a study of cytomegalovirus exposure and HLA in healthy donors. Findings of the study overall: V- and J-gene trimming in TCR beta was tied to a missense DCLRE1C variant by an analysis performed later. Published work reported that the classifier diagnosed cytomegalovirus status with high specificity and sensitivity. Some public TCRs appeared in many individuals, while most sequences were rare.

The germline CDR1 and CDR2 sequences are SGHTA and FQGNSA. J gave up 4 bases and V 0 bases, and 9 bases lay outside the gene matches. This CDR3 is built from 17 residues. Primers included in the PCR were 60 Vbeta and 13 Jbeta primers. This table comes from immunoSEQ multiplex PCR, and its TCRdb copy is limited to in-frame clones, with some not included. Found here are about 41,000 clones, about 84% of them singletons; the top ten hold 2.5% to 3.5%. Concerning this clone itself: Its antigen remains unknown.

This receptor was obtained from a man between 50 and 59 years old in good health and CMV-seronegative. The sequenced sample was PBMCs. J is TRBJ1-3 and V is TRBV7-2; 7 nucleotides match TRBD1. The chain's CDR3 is CASSLAGAGGIGNTIYF. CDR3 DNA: TGTGCCAGCAGCTTAGCGGGAGCAGGGGGGATCGGAAACACCATATATTTT. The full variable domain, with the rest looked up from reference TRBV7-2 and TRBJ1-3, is GAGVSQSPSNKVTEKGKDVELRCDPISGHTALYWYRQSLGQGLEFLIYFQGNSAPDKSGLPSDRFSAERTGGSVSTLTIQRTQQEDSAVYLCASSLAGAGGIGNTIYFGEGSWLTVV.